The T cell receptor beta chain under discussion was sequenced for a study of T cell repertoires in cytomegalovirus infection. Background on the study: Indications came from public TCR beta signatures; they pointed to CMV infection and to a matching HLA type. Study results and caveats: The study identified carriers of CMV plus the relevant HLA from cumulative public TCR beta family frequency. HLA-C-restricted CMV clonotypes gave the most frequent clonotype in two of eight donors.

This clonotype was detected ten times or more. The target antigen is unknown. A single record per CDR3 protein comes from TCRdb applying MiXCR to the reads. The sample includes 450,000 to 650,000 distinct CDR3 sequences, approximately 25% of them seen just once. Material for sequencing was PBMCs. The receptor was derived from a human donor in good health (CMV status not recorded). Some clones in this sample may be carry-over from other donors' samples.

CDR3 in DNA: TGCGCCAGCAGGGTTTCTTACAATGAGCAGTTCTTC. It codes for CASRVSYNEQFF. The rearrangement joins TRBV10-2 to TRBJ2-1; no definite D call. The V end lost 6 bases, the J end lost 4 bases, and 7 bases lay between the germline ends. This CDR3 region has 12 residues. Germline V CDR1 and CDR2: WSHSY, SAAADI.